The 23 T cell receptor beta chains reported below all come from one sample, sequenced in a study of T cells after yellow fever vaccination. TCRdb reprocessed the 5' RACE reads via MiXCR and lists one record per CDR3 protein. The table records about 320,000 distinct CDR3 sequences, 3.5% to 4.5% of them present only once. This specimen was PBMCs, taken 15 days after the yellow fever booster vaccination. All receptors derive from a man aged 18-30 years who received the YFV17D yellow fever vaccine.

This chain uses TRBV12-3 or TRBV12-4 with TRBJ2-1; D possibly corresponds to TRBD1 (5 bases). Trimming left V 6 bases short and J 9 bases short, with 12 bases between. CDR3 length: 12 residues. In DNA form, the CDR3 reads TGTGCCAGCAGACTCAGGGTCAGTGAGCAGTTCTTC. It codes for CASRLRVSEQFF.

This rearrangement joins TRBV5-6 to TRBJ2-1; tentatively, D is TRBD1 (5 bases). The V end lost 7 bases, the J end lost 6 bases, and 32 bases lay between the germline ends. Germline loops: CDR1 SGHDT, CDR2 YYEEEE. This CDR3 has 19 amino acids. CDR3 sequence: CASAYFQGAPNPNSNEQFF. CDR3 in DNA: TGTGCCAGCGCCTACTTTCAAGGGGCTCCGAACCCCAATTCCAATGAGCAGTTCTTC.

This clonotype occurred a few times. J is TRBJ1-2 and V is TRBV7-2, with 10 bases fitting TRBD1. The CDR3 totals 16 residues. Trimming took 3 bases from V and 4 from J; bases not matched to a gene: 8. In germline, CDR1 is SGHTA, CDR2 FQGNSA. The CDR3 loop is CASSLTGGVVGYGYTF. Written as DNA, the CDR3 is TGTGCCAGCAGCTTGACAGGGGGCGTCGTCGGCTATGGCTACACCTTC.

This clonotype was detected many times. The chain carries TRBV27 and TRBJ2-4; 9 bases are a match to TRBD2. Germline V gene sequence: CDR1 MNHEY, CDR2 SMNVEV (reference sequence). Trimming took 2 bases from V and 8 from J; bases not matched to a gene: 16. The CDR3 runs to 18 residues. CDR3 nucleotide sequence: TGTGCCAGCAGTTTACGAATCGGGCGGGGGGGTCTTGTCGACATTCAGTACTTC. It yields the protein CASSLRIGRGGLVDIQYF.

Ten or more counts support this clonotype. The chain has TRBV27 and TRBJ1-1; TRBD1 is a possible D gene (5 bases). V was cut by 5 bases and J by 4 bases, with 17 bases left in between. The CDR3 extends over 15 amino acids. Germline lookup yields CDR1 MNHEY and CDR2 SMNVEV (reference sequence). This CDR3 is CASSTMGGVGTEAFF. CDR3 in DNA: TGTGCCAGCAGTACGATGGGGGGAGTTGGCACTGAAGCTTTCTTT.

This clonotype has ten or more counts. The chain recombines TRBV9 with TRBJ2-3; D is unclear. There are 13 residues in the CDR3. The germline V gene encodes CDR1 SGDLS and CDR2 YYNGEE. V was cut by 0 bases and J by 2 bases, with 4 bases left in between. Here the CDR3 reads CASSVVNTDTQYF. DNA for the CDR3: TGTGCCAGCAGCGTAGTAAACACAGATACGCAGTATTTT. Variable domain in full (rest from reference TRBV9 and TRBJ2-3): DSGVTQTPKHLITATGQRVTLRCSPRSGDLSVYWYQQSLDQGLQFLIQYYNGEERAKGNILERFSAQQFPDLHSELNLSSLELGDSALYFCASSVVNTDTQYFGPGTRLTVL.

There are a few counts of this clonotype. The chain combines TRBV5-5 with TRBJ2-3; 7 nucleotides line up with TRBD2. Per germline, CDR1 SGHKS and CDR2 YYEKEE (reference sequence). V dropped 3 bases and J dropped 6; count of bases not matched to a gene: 4. The CDR3 runs 13 residues. The DNA for the CDR3 is TGTGCCAGCAGCTGGGGGGGGAAGGATACGCAGTATTTT. Amino acid sequence: CASSWGGKDTQYF.

The rearrangement links TRBV18 to TRBJ1-1, with 10 bases matching TRBD1. The junction had 7 bases not matched to a gene; V was cut back by 5 bases and J by 7 bases. From germline, CDR1 is KGHSH and CDR2 LQKENI. This CDR3 is 14 amino acids long. The CDR3 DNA reads TGTGCCAGCTCAACGGACAGGGGGTACGGTGAAGCTTTCTTT. This sequence encodes CASSTDRGYGEAFF.

This clonotype was seen ten or more times. J is TRBJ1-1 and V is TRBV25-1, with D uncertain. V dropped 8 bases and J dropped 1 base, with 5 bases sitting between them. CDR3 length equals 11 residues. Looked up from germline, CDR1 is MGHDK and CDR2 is SYGVNS. The DNA for the CDR3 is TGTGCCAGCCAACGGAACACTGAAGCTTTCTTT. It translates to CASQRNTEAFF. Variable domain in full (rest from reference TRBV25-1 and TRBJ1-1): EADIYQTPRYLVIGTGKKITLECSQTMGHDKMYWYQQDPGMELHLIHYSYGVNSTEKGDLSSESTVSRIRTEHFPLTLESARPSHTSQYLCASQRNTEAFFGQGTRLTVV.

V gene TRBV20-1 combines with J gene TRBJ2-5, with D perhaps matching TRBD1 (6 bases). The V and J ends lost 5 bases and 7 bases respectively, with 17 bases between them. Germline lookup yields CDR1 DFQATT and CDR2 SNEGSKA (reference sequence). The CDR3 is made up of 13 amino acids. CDR3 protein: CSASLTGRWTQYF. In nucleotides, the CDR3 is TGCAGTGCTTCCTTGACAGGCCGTTGGACCCAGTACTTC.

The chain recombines TRBV15 with TRBJ2-1, with D hard to call. The germline V gene encodes CDR1 LNHNV and CDR2 YYDKDF (reference sequence). The CDR3 consists of 13 residues. V lost 0 bases, J lost 8 bases, and 8 bases lay in between. The CDR3 sequence: CATSRDLVDEQFF. The CDR3 DNA is TGTGCCACCAGCAGAGATCTAGTCGATGAGCAGTTCTTC.

This clonotype was found many times. This rearrangement joins TRBV20-1 to TRBJ2-5; possibly TRBD1 or TRBD2 for D (5 bases each). Germline CDR1 is DFQATT and CDR2 is SNEGSKA (reference sequence). The V and J ends lost 2 bases and 5 bases respectively, with 15 bases between them. This CDR3 comprises 14 residues. The CDR3 here is CSARRLFGGETQYF. CDR3 nucleotides: TGCAGTGCTAGACGGCTGTTTGGGGGTGAGACCCAGTACTTC.

The rearrangement links TRBV27 to TRBJ2-3, with D unresolved. This CDR3 has 14 amino acids. Deletions cut 4 bases from V and 6 bases from J, with 14 bases between. Germline CDR1 and CDR2: MNHEY and SMNVEV (reference sequence). The DNA for the CDR3 is TGTGCCAGCAGTTGGGCCTACCCAGCGGATACGCAGTATTTT. The encoded protein is CASSWAYPADTQYF.

The V gene is TRBV28, the J gene TRBJ2-3; 7 nucleotides align to TRBD2. The CDR3 has 16 amino acids. Germline CDR1 is MDHEN and CDR2 is SYDVKM. Trimming took 6 bases from V and 4 from J; bases not matched to a gene: 13. CDR3 bases: TGTGCCAGCAGCTATCCGGGACTACCCGCTCCAGATACGCAGTATTTT. It specifies CASSYPGLPAPDTQYF.

This clonotype was counted only a few times. The rearrangement links TRBV29-1 to TRBJ1-1; the D gene is possibly TRBD1 (6 bases). The length of the CDR3 is 13 residues. The V end lost 3 bases, the J end lost 2 bases, and 10 bases lay between the germline ends. CDR1 SQVTM and CDR2 ANQGSEA come from the germline V gene. In nucleotides, the CDR3 is TGCAGCGTTGAGGTGGACAGAAACACTGAAGCTTTCTTT. Translated: CSVEVDRNTEAFF.

This clonotype has a count of ten or more. The genes are TRBV4-3 and TRBJ1-4; no definite D call. There are 15 residues in the CDR3. The germline V gene has CDR1 LGHNA and CDR2 YSLEER. The V and J ends lost 1 base and 0 bases respectively, with 6 bases between them. Here the CDR3 DNA reads TGCGCCAGCAGCCAAGTTGGCGCAACTAATGAAAAACTGTTTTTT. This sequence encodes CASSQVGATNEKLFF.

This clonotype was seen repeatedly, ten times or more. This rearrangement joins TRBV9 to TRBJ2-7; 9 nucleotides match TRBD1. The J segment lost 5 bases and the V segment lost 3 bases, leaving 6 bases of the junction unmatched. This CDR3 spans 14 amino acids. The V gene's germline CDR1 is SGDLS and CDR2 YYNGEE. The CDR3 nucleotides are TGTGCCAGCAGCGCCGGGACAGGGCTCAACGAGCAGTACTTC. It codes for CASSAGTGLNEQYF.

This clonotype has a count of ten or more. V usage is TRBV6-5 and J usage is TRBJ1-1; D gene uncertain. This CDR3 is 16 amino acids long. V was shortened by 6 bases and J by 4 bases, with 21 bases between the two germline ends. Germline loops: CDR1 MNHEY, CDR2 SVGAGI. Written as DNA, the CDR3 is TGTGCCAGCAGGCTGATTAGGTCAGCCTCGGGCACTGAAGCTTTCTTT. Encoded protein: CASRLIRSASGTEAFF.

The sample holds a few counts of this clonotype. The chain couples TRBV5-1 to TRBJ1-3, with D hard to call. The germline V gene has CDR1 SGHRS and CDR2 YFSETQ. Deletions cut 4 bases from V and 0 bases from J, with 14 bases between. The CDR3 is 16 residues long. CDR3 sequence (DNA): TGCGCCAGCAGCCAGGACGGATGGGGCTCTGGAAACACCATATATTTT. The encoded protein is CASSQDGWGSGNTIYF.

This clonotype was found a few times. V gene TRBV5-1 combines with J gene TRBJ1-2; the D is unclear. Germline-derived CDR1 and CDR2 are SGHRS and YFSETQ. Trimming shortened V by 0 bases and J by 2 bases, and 8 bases separated the two germline ends. The CDR3 covers 14 residues. CDR3 amino acids: CASSLESGNYGYTF. The CDR3 region has the DNA TGCGCCAGCAGCTTGGAGTCAGGAAACTATGGCTACACCTTC.

This clonotype was observed a handful of times. One end of the junction does not line up with germline, which may come from a read error. The rearrangement joins TRBV7-9 to TRBJ1-1, with a weak D call TRBD1 (6 bases). The germline CDR1 and CDR2 sequences are SEHNR and FQNEAQ (reference sequence). The length of the CDR3 is 12 residues. The CDR3 nucleotides read TGTGCCAGCAGCTTAGAGGGGGGGTTAGAGATTTTT. It specifies CASSLEGGLEIF.

This clonotype was seen repeatedly, ten times or more. The chain uses TRBV5-1 and TRBJ2-2; a weak D match, TRBD2 (6 bases). This CDR3 spans 13 amino acids. V was clipped by 5 bases and J by 7 bases, with 12 bases between them. Germline lookup yields CDR1 SGHRS and CDR2 YFSETQ. For the CDR3, the DNA is TGCGCCAGCAGGGAGGGGTCTTACGGGGAGCTGTTTTTT. Protein product: CASREGSYGELFF.

Only a few counts were recorded for this clonotype. The chain is built from TRBV12-3 or TRBV12-4 and TRBJ2-1; TRBD1 or TRBD2 may be the D gene (6 bases each). V lost 2 bases, J lost 9 bases, and 20 bases lay in between. The CDR3 contains 16 residues. CDR3 sequence (DNA): TGTGCCAGCAGTTTAAGTCCGGGGGCCGTTGGACGTGAGCAGTTCTTC. It codes for CASSLSPGAVGREQFF.